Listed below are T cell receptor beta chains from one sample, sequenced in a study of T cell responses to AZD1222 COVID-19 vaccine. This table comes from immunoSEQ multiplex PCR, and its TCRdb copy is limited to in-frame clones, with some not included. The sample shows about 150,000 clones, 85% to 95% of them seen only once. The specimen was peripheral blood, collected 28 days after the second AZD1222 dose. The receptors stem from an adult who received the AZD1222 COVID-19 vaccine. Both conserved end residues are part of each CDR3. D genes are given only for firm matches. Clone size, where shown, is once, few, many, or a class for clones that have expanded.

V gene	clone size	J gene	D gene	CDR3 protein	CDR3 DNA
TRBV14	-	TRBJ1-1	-	CASSQVAFVGANTEAFF	TGTGCCAGCAGCCAAGTTGCATTTGTAGGGGCCAACACTGAAGCTTTCTTT
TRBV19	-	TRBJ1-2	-	CASSIDSVPYGYTF	TGTGCCAGTAGTATAGACTCAGTGCCCTATGGCTACACCTTC
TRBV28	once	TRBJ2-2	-	CASREYRVSGELFF	TGTGCCAGCAGGGAGTACAGGGTTTCCGGGGAGCTGTTTTTT
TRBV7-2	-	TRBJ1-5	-	CASSLEKTINQPQHF	TGTGCCAGCAGCTTAGAAAAGACTATCAATCAGCCCCAGCATTTT
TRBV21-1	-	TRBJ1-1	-	CATQLKRGVRDTEAFF	TGTGCCACCCAATTAAAGAGGGGGGTCCGGGACACTGAAGCTTTCTTT
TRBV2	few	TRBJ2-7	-	CASSENRYEQYF	TGTGCCAGCAGTGAAAACCGATACGAGCAGTACTTC
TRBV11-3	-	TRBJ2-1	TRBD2	CASRDHGLAGYNEQFF	TGTGCCAGCAGAGATCATGGACTAGCGGGTTACAATGAGCAGTTCTTC
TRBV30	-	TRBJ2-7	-	CAWSTGNEQYF	TGTGCCTGGAGCACAGGGAACGAGCAGTACTTC
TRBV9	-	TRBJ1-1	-	CASSVGSRGAYEAFF	TGTGCCAGCAGCGTAGGATCGCGAGGGGCCTATGAAGCTTTCTTT
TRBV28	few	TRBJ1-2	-	CASSLRGYGYTF	TGTGCCAGCAGTTTAAGGGGGTATGGCTACACCTTC